The clone carrying this TCR beta chain was observed a few times. Antigen specificity is unknown. Though nominally healthy at sampling, donors likely had unrecorded immune exposures. CDR3 size: 15 residues. J lost 4 bases, V lost 5 bases, and 7 bases had no gene match. Germline CDR1 is SGHNT and CDR2 is YENEEA. This sample stems from a study of cytomegalovirus exposure and HLA in healthy donors. Notes on the study in general: Data from an earlier analysis indicated that most TCR beta V segments were productive either about 87% or about 30% of the time.

The PCR had 60 Vbeta and 13 Jbeta primers. Authors' data handling: As a later analysis found, there were around 86 million unique TCR beta chains, of which some 10 million were shared. Profiled with immunoSEQ multiplex PCR; TCRdb holds only in-frame clones, not every one. V and J calls and clone size are those listed in that table; D and trimming were worked out from the DNA. The table lists some 140,000 clones, around 80% of them singletons. The sample was PBMCs. The clonotype originates from a man aged 30 to 39 in good health. V gene TRBV11-3 combines with J gene TRBJ2-1, with TRBD2 matching over 8 bases. The CDR3 nucleotides are TGTGCCAGCAGCCCCAGATTAGCGGGATACAATGAGCAGTTCTTC. Translated, it gives CASSPRLAGYNEQFF.